This T cell receptor beta chain was recorded in a study of post-analysis software for immune sequencing data. Study at large: Some patients lacked subtype; others had relapsing-remitting, secondary progressive or progressive-relapsing disease.

Unique molecular identifiers had been added to the TCR beta cDNA libraries. cDNA molecules numbering around 500,000 came from roughly 1 to 10 million T cells. TCRdb passed the PCR reads through MiXCR, listing each CDR3 protein once. The sample lists hundreds of thousands of distinct CDR3 sequences; 25% to 30% were seen once. Trimming removed 1 base at V and 3 bases at J, with 12 bases between. From germline, CDR1 is DFQATT and CDR2 SNEGSKA (reference sequence). This CDR3 comprises 14 residues. Overall study findings and caveats: Several TRBV segments (TRBV5-6, TRBV5-1 and TRBV20-1 among them) occurred more frequently in patients than in controls. Diversity measured as normalized Chao1 was significantly lower in multiple sclerosis patients than in controls. Samples from one preparation batch, clustered by F measure, grouped strongly together.

This clonotype was seen a handful of times. Its antigen is unknown. This chain connects TRBV20-1 to TRBJ1-1; no firm D call. The sample consisted of blood. The sequence was obtained from a girl aged 5-17 years with multiple sclerosis. The CDR3 loop is CSARALPRDTEAFF. The CDR3 DNA follows: TGCAGTGCTAGAGCCCTCCCGAGGGACACTGAAGCTTTCTTT.